Presented here are 3 T cell receptor beta chains from one specimen sequenced in a study of cytomegalovirus exposure and HLA in healthy donors. Researchers ran the PCR with 60 Vbeta and 13 Jbeta primers. The repertoire was sequenced with immunoSEQ multiplex PCR; TCRdb's copy has only in-frame clones and lacks some. The sample carries about 120,000 clones, around 80% recorded once. The source material was PBMCs. The receptor source for this set is a female donor in good health and CMV-seropositive.

The chain uses TRBV9 and TRBJ2-1; perhaps TRBD1 as D (6 bases). CDR1 is SGDLS, CDR2 YYNGEE, per germline. The CDR3 runs to 15 residues. Trimming stripped 4 bases from V and 9 bases from J, with 20 bases between. CDR3 in DNA: TGTGCCAGCAGCCCCCGGGCAGGGGTAGGGGGTGAGCAGTTCTTC. Protein: CASSPRAGVGGEQFF.

The J gene is TRBJ2-3, the V gene TRBV7-2; D possibly corresponds to TRBD2 (7 bases). The V gene lost 1 base and the J gene lost 6 bases, with 17 bases spanning the gap. This CDR3 is built from 16 residues. CDR1 SGHTA and CDR2 FQGNSA come from the germline V gene. The CDR3 nucleotides are TGTGCCAGCAGCTTAGTTGGCTCGCGGGGGCCGGATACGCAGTATTTT. Translation gives CASSLVGSRGPDTQYF.

This sequence joins TRBV7-8 and TRBJ2-5; the D gene is possibly TRBD1 (5 bases). The CDR3 has 14 amino acids. The germline V and J ends were trimmed by 5 bases and 3 bases, with 13 bases remaining between them. Germline CDR1 and CDR2: SGHVS and FQNEAQ. The CDR3 nucleotides are TGTGCCAGCAGCCCTCCGACAGTTAAAGAGACCCAGTACTTC. Its translation is CASSPPTVKETQYF.